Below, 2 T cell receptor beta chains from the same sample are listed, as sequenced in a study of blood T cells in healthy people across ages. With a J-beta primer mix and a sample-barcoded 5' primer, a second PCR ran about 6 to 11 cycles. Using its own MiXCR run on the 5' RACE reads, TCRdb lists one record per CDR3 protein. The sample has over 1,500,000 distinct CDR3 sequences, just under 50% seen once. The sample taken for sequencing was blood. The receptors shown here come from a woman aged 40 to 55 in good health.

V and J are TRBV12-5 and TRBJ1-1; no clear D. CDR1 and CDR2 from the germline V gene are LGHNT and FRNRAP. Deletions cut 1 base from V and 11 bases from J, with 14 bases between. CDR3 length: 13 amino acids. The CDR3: CASGLEPGLEAFF. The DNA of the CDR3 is TGTGCTAGTGGTTTGGAACCCGGCCTGGAGGCTTTCTTT.

The chain's CDR3 is CASSLLPGGPNIQYF. The CDR3 nucleotides are TGTGCCAGCAGCTTATTGCCAGGGGGGCCGAACATTCAGTACTTC. The gene calls are TRBV7-9 and TRBJ2-4, with D perhaps matching TRBD1 (7 bases). The CDR3 covers 15 residues. In germline, CDR1 is SEHNR, CDR2 FQNEAQ (reference sequence). The germline V and J ends were trimmed by 2 bases and 7 bases, with 15 bases remaining between them.